Listed below are T cell receptor beta chains from one sample, sequenced in a study of blood T cell repertoires in COVID-19. Repertoires were generated with immunoSEQ multiplex PCR, while TCRdb's copy carries only in-frame clones and drops some. The data hold 120,000 to 150,000 clones, with 65% to 90% observed a single time. The sequencing input was peripheral blood. Every receptor here comes from a man in his fifties with acute or convalescent COVID-19. Both conserved end residues are part of each CDR3. The D gene is left open where the match is weak. Clone size appears in some rows only: once, few, many, or a class for an expanded clone.

>TRBV11-2|TRBJ2-5|NA|TRBD1
TGTGCCAGCAGCTCCGTTCGACAGGGGCGCCAAGAGACCCAGTACTTC
CASSSVRQGRQETQYF
>TRBV5-5|TRBJ1-2|NA|NA
TGTGCCAGCAGCCCAGGCGGGGCGTGGAGCTATGGCTACACCTTC
CASSPGGAWSYGYTF
>TRBV19|TRBJ1-1|NA|NA
TGTGCCAGTATATGGGGAGGCACTGAAGCTTTCTTT
CASIWGGTEAFF
>TRBV19|TRBJ2-7|NA|TRBD1
TGTGCCAGTAGTCTACCCGGGACAGGGAACTACGAGCAGTACTTC
CASSLPGTGNYEQYF
>TRBV11-3|TRBJ2-7|NA|TRBD2
TGTGCCAGCAGCTTGGGGGGGGTCTACGAGCAGTACTTC
CASSLGGVYEQYF
>TRBV27|TRBJ2-1|once|NA
TGTGCCAGCAGCACGACAGACAGCTCCTACAATGAGCAGTTCTTC
CASSTTDSSYNEQFF
>TRBV6-6|TRBJ2-5|NA|NA
TGTGCCAGCAAAGAAGCGGGTGGGAGAGAGACCCAGTACTTC
CASKEAGGRETQYF
>TRBV10-3|TRBJ2-2|NA|TRBD1
TGTGCCATCAAGGGGGCGCGTGGGACCGGGGAGCTGTTTTTT
CAIKGARGTGELFF
>TRBV12-3/TRBV12-4|TRBJ1-2|NA|NA
TGTGCCAGCAGAGCAACTAACTATGGCTACACCTTC
CASRATNYGYTF
>TRBV6-5|TRBJ1-1|once|TRBD1
TGTGCCAGCAGTAAACAGGGGAATATACCTGAAGCTTTCTTT
CASSKQGNIPEAFF